One and the same sample provided the 18 T cell receptor beta chains below, sequenced in a study of T cell responses to AZD1222 COVID-19 vaccine. Repertoires were generated with immunoSEQ multiplex PCR, while TCRdb's copy carries only in-frame clones and drops some. The data hold more than 150,000 clones, with about 92% observed a single time. Sample: peripheral blood, taken on day 0 of AZD1222 vaccination. The receptors originated from an adult in good health.

The chain carries TRBV27 and TRBJ2-7, with D possibly being TRBD2 (6 bases). The CDR3 runs 14 residues. V lost 8 bases and J 5 bases, leaving 19 bases between the germline ends. The germline V gene has CDR1 MNHEY and CDR2 SMNVEV (reference sequence). Written as DNA, the CDR3 is TGTGCCAGCGGGACTCCGCCGTCGGGCAACGAGCAGTACTTC. Protein product: CASGTPPSGNEQYF.

This clone was counted a few times. V usage is TRBV6-5 and J usage is TRBJ1-1, with a tentative D call TRBD1 (5 bases). V was cut by 2 bases and J by 0 bases, with 10 bases left in between. This CDR3 spans 15 amino acids. Germline CDR1 reads MNHEY; CDR2 reads SVGAGI. The CDR3 here is CASSYSRAMNTEAFF. CDR3 DNA sequence: TGTGCCAGCAGTTACAGCAGGGCAATGAACACTGAAGCTTTCTTT.

The chain uses TRBV18 and TRBJ1-1; D ambiguous. V dropped 3 bases and J dropped 4 bases, with 9 bases sitting between them. Germline V gene lookup returns CDR1 KGHSH and CDR2 LQKENI. The CDR3 runs to 13 residues. CDR3 residues: CASSPRRATEAFF. The DNA for the CDR3 is TGTGCCAGCTCACCCAGGAGGGCCACTGAAGCTTTCTTT. The variable domain in full, completed from reference TRBV18 and TRBJ1-1, reads NAGVMQNPRHLVRRRGQEARLRCSPMKGHSHVYWYRQLPEEGLKFMVYLQKENIIDESGMPKERFSAEFPKEGPSILRIQQVVRGDSAAYFCASSPRRATEAFFGQGTRLTVV.

This clone was seen just once. This chain joins TRBV6-2 or TRBV6-3 and TRBJ1-3; possibly TRBD1 for D (5 bases). V was clipped by 6 bases and J by 2 bases, with 11 bases between them. Germline V lookup: CDR1 MNHEY, CDR2 SVGEGT. CDR3 length equals 14 residues. DNA for the CDR3: TGTGCCAGCAGCCCCGGGACGGCTGGAAACACCATATATTTT. Its protein is CASSPGTAGNTIYF.

This chain uses TRBV19 with TRBJ2-7, with TRBD2 matching over 7 bases. V shed 3 bases and J 3 bases; nucleotides not matched to a gene: 5. Germline CDR1 reads LNHDA; CDR2 reads SQIVND (reference sequence). The CDR3 is made up of 14 amino acids. The DNA of the CDR3 is TGTGCCAGTAGTATGGGAGGGGCGCTCTACGAGCAGTACGTC. Translation: CASSMGGALYEQYV.

The chain joins TRBV6-5 to TRBJ1-5; maybe TRBD1 (6 bases). V was clipped by 5 bases and J by 5 bases, with 10 bases between them. In germline, CDR1 is MNHEY, CDR2 SVGAGI. The CDR3 is 13 amino acids. The chain's CDR3 is CASSLDRYQPQHF. The CDR3 DNA sequence: TGTGCCAGCAGTCTGGACAGATATCAGCCCCAGCATTTT.

This chain joins TRBV7-2 and TRBJ2-3; D remains ambiguous. Germline CDR1 is SGHTA and CDR2 is FQGNSA. The CDR3 sequence is 16 residues long. The V gene lost 1 base and the J gene lost 2 bases, with 13 bases spanning the gap. The CDR3 spells CASSLGWSKLTDTQYF. In DNA, the CDR3 is TGTGCCAGCAGCTTAGGTTGGTCGAAACTCACAGATACGCAGTATTTT.

J is TRBJ1-1 and V is TRBV7-9; D gene unclear. CDR3 size: 13 residues. Trimming removed 1 base at V and 1 base at J, with 4 bases between. In germline, CDR1 is SEHNR, CDR2 FQNEAQ (reference sequence). The CDR3 region is CASSLGRNTEAFF. The CDR3 coding sequence is TGTGCCAGCAGCTTAGGCAGGAACACTGAAGCTTTCTTT.

The chain links TRBV2 to TRBJ2-7; D perhaps matches TRBD2 (7 bases). Germline assignment: CDR1 SNHLY and CDR2 FYNNEI. Trimming took off 0 bases at V and 0 bases at J, with 12 bases between the two ends. The CDR3 runs 16 residues. The CDR3 sequence is CASSEARGGGSYEQYV. The CDR3 DNA is TGTGCCAGCAGTGAAGCGCGCGGGGGCGGCTCCTACGAGCAGTACGTC.

V usage is TRBV19 and J usage is TRBJ2-7, with D possibly being TRBD2 (6 bases). The CDR3 totals 15 residues. CDR1 LNHDA and CDR2 SQIVND come from the germline V gene (reference sequence). V dropped 1 base and J dropped 0 bases, with 10 bases sitting between them. CDR3 bases: TGTGCCAGTAGTATAGCTTACGGGAGCTCCTACGAGCAGTACTTC. Protein sequence: CASSIAYGSSYEQYF.

The rearrangement uses TRBV7-2 and TRBJ1-1, with D perhaps TRBD1 (6 bases). Germline V gene lookup returns CDR1 SGHTA and CDR2 FQGNSA. The CDR3 is made up of 15 amino acids. Trimming stripped 0 bases from V and 5 bases from J, with 13 bases between. In DNA, the CDR3 is TGTGCCAGCAGCTTAGCGTACTCAGGGGAGACTGAAGCTTTCTTT. This encodes CASSLAYSGETEAFF.

CDR3 DNA: TGTGCCACCAGTGAAACTAGCGGGAGGGCCCGGGAGCAGTTCTTC. It yields the protein CATSETSGRAREQFF. This chain connects TRBV24-1 to TRBJ2-1; TRBD2 matches at 13 bases. The CDR3 extends over 15 amino acids. V shed 4 bases and J 10 bases; nucleotides not matched to a gene: 6. Germline V lookup: CDR1 KGHDR, CDR2 SFDVKD.

This clone was recorded a few times. The chain couples TRBV7-8 to TRBJ1-5; D may be TRBD1 (6 bases). The V gene's germline CDR1 is SGHVS and CDR2 FQNEAQ. The length of the CDR3 is 16 residues. V lost 5 bases and J lost 2, with 16 bases in between. CDR3 in amino acids: CASSPGRGGRNQPQHF. CDR3 in DNA: TGTGCCAGCAGCCCTGGGAGGGGGGGGCGCAATCAGCCCCAGCATTTT. The variable domain in full, completed from reference TRBV7-8 and TRBJ1-5, reads GAGVSQSPRYKVAKRGQDVALRCDPISGHVSLFWYQQALGQGPEFLTYFQNEAQLDKSGLPSDRFFAERPEGSVSTLKIQRTQQEDSAVYLCASSPGRGGRNQPQHFGDGTRLSIL.

The rearrangement links TRBV7-9 to TRBJ1-2; 8 bases are shared with TRBD1. Losses at the gene ends were 2 bases for V and 8 bases for J; bases not matched to a gene: 4. CDR3 size: 13 residues. CDR1 and CDR2 from the germline V gene are SEHNR and FQNEAQ (reference sequence). This CDR3 is CASSLQGAQGYTF. The CDR3 coding sequence is TGTGCCAGCAGCTTACAGGGGGCGCAGGGCTACACCTTC.

The chain combines TRBV15 with TRBJ1-2, with D possibly matching TRBD1 (5 bases). V lost 11 bases, J lost 6 bases, and 16 bases lay in between. The CDR3 has 12 amino acids. In germline, CDR1 is LNHNV, CDR2 YYDKDF (reference sequence). The CDR3 bases are TGTGCCCCCTACCGGGGGGGAGATGGCTACACCTTC. Translation: CAPYRGGDGYTF.

The V gene is TRBV7-9, the J gene TRBJ1-1; 7 bases map to TRBD1. V dropped 5 bases and J dropped 1; count of bases not matched to a gene: 4. Germline values: CDR1 SEHNR, CDR2 FQNEAQ (reference sequence). The CDR3 has 14 residues. In DNA, the CDR3 is TGTGCCAGCAGCCAAAGACAGGGGAACACTGAAGCTTTCTTT. This gives the protein CASSQRQGNTEAFF.

The gene calls are TRBV5-1 and TRBJ1-1; TRBD1 aligns across 10 bases. The J segment lost 12 bases and the V segment lost 4 bases, leaving 12 bases of the junction unmatched. The CDR3 totals 14 residues. CDR1 SGHRS and CDR2 YFSETQ come from the germline V gene. In DNA, the CDR3 is TGCGCCAGCAGCGGGGGGACAGGGGCCCCTGGGACTTTCTTT. Its translation: CASSGGTGAPGTFF.

This rearrangement joins TRBV19 to TRBJ1-5; D possibly corresponds to TRBD1 (5 bases). CDR1 LNHDA and CDR2 SQIVND come from the germline V gene (reference sequence). V was pared by 5 bases and J by 7 bases, with 12 bases between. The CDR3 runs 13 residues. The CDR3 DNA sequence: TGTGCCAGTAGTCAAGGGGTAAGGCAGCCCCAGCATTTT. It translates to CASSQGVRQPQHF.